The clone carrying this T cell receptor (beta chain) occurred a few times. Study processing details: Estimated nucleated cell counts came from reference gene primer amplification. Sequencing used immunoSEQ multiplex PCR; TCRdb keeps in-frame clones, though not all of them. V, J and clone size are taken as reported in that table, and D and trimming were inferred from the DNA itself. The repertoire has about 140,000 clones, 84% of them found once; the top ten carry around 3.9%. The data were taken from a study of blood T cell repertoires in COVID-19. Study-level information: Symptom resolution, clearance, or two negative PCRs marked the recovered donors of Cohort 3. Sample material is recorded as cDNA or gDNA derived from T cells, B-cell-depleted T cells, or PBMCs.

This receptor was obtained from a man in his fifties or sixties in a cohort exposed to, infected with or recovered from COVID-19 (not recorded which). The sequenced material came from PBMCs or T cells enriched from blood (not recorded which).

DNA for the CDR3: TGTGCCAGCAGCCTCTATTGGGGGACTAGCACAGATACGCAGTATTTT. Protein sequence: CASSLYWGTSTDTQYF. This chain uses TRBV9 with TRBJ2-3; D is perhaps TRBD2 (6 bases). The CDR3 length is 16 residues. In germline, CDR1 is SGDLS, CDR2 YYNGEE. V gave up 4 bases and J gave up 0 bases, with 15 bases separating them.